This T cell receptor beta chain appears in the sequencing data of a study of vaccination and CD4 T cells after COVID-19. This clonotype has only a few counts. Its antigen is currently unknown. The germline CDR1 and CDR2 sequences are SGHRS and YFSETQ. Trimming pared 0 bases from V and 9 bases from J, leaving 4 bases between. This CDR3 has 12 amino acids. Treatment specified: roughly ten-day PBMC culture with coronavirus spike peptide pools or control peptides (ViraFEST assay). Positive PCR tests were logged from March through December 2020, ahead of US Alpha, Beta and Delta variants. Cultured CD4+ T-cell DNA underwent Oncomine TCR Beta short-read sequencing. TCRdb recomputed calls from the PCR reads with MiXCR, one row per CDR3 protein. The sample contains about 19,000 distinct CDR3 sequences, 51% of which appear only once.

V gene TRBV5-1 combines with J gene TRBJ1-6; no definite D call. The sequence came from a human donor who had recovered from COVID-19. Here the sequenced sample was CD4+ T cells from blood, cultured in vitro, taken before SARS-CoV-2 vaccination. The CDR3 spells CASSLEGSPLHF. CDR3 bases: TGCGCCAGCAGCTTGGAGGGTTCACCCCTCCACTTT.